A single sample gave rise to the 2 T cell receptor beta chains below, sequenced in a study of monozygotic twins with inflammatory bowel disease. TCRdb reprocessed the 5' RACE reads, with one entry per CDR3 protein and no DNA. The clone table shows a few hundred thousand distinct CDR3 sequences, with the ten largest holding around 1.5%. The sample was blood. The receptor set was obtained from a human donor with ulcerative colitis or Crohn's disease, or a healthy co-twin of an affected twin (not recorded which).

The chain combines TRBV18 with TRBJ1-1. Per germline, CDR1 KGHSH and CDR2 LQKENI. This CDR3 is built from 16 residues. The CDR3: CASSPGFRGPPTEAFF.

The chain couples TRBV20-1 to TRBJ1-3; TCRdb's D call, TRBD1, is unchecked because there is no DNA. The CDR3 is 18 amino acids. Germline V gives CDR1 DFQATT, CDR2 SNEGSKA (reference sequence). CDR3 loop: CSAREWDNDIFSGNTIYF.